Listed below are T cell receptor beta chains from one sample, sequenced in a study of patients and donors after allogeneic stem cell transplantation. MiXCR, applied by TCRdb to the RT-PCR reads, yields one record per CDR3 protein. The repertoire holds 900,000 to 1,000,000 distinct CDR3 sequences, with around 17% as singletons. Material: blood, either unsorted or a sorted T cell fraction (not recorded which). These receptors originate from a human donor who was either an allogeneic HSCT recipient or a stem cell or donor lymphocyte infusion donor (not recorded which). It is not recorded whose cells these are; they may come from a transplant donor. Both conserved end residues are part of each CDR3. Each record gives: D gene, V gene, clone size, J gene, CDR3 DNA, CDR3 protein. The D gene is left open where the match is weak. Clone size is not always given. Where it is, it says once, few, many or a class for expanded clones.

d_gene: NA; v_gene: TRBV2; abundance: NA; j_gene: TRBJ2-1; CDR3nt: TGTGCCAGCAGCGGGGAGCCATTACCCCCAGCGCAGTTCTTC; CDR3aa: CASSGEPLPPAQFF
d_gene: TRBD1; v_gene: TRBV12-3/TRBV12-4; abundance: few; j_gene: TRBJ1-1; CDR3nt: TGTGCCAGCAGTACAGGGGGCAGGAACACTGAAGCTTTCTTT; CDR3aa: CASSTGGRNTEAFF
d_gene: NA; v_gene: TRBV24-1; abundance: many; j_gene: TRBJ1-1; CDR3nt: TGTGCCACCAGTGATCCCGGTGGTACTGAAGCTTTCTTT; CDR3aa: CATSDPGGTEAFF
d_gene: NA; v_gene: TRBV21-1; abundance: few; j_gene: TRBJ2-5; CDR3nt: TGTGCCAGCAGTTCCACAGGGGGGGTCATCGGGGAGACCCAGTACTTC; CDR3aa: CASSSTGGVIGETQYF
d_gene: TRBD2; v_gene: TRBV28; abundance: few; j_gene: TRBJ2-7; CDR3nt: TGTGCCAGCAGTCCCCCCAGCGGGAGCAACGAGCAGTACTTC; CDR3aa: CASSPPSGSNEQYF
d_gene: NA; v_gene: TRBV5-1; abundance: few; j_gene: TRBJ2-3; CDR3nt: TGCGCCAGCAGCTTGAGGCATGATACGCAGTATTTT; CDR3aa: CASSLRHDTQYF
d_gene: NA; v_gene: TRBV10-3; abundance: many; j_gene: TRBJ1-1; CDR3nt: TGTGCCATCACCTTACAGGGAGACACTGAAGCTTTCTTT; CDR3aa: CAITLQGDTEAFF
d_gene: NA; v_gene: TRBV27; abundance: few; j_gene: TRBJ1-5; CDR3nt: TGTGCCAGCAGTTTCAGCGGTTATAGCAATCAGCCCCAGCATTTT; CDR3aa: CASSFSGYSNQPQHF
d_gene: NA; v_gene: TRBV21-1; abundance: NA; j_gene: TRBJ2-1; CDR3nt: TGTGCCAGCAGCTTCCAACCGGGACAGGGCTACAATGAGCAGTTCTTC; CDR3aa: CASSFQPGQGYNEQFF
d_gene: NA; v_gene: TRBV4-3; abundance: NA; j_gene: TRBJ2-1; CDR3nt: TGCGCCAGCAGCCAAGATGGTCGCTCCATCTACAATGAGCAGTTCTTC; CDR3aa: CASSQDGRSIYNEQFF
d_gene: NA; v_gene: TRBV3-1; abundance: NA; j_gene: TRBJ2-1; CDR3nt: TGTGCCAGCAGCACCCGGCCATGGGGGTCCGCCTACAATGAGCAGTTCTTC; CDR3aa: CASSTRPWGSAYNEQFF
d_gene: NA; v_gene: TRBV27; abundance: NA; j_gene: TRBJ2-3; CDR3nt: TGTGCCAGCAGTTTTGACAGTACGAATACGCAGTATTTT; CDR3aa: CASSFDSTNTQYF
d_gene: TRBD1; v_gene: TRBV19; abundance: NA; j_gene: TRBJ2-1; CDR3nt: TGTGCCACCAGTAGGGACAGCCTCTACAATGAGCAGTTCTTC; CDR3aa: CATSRDSLYNEQFF
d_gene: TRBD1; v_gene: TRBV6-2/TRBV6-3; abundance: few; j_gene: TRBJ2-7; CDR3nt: TGTGCCAGTGGACAGGGGCTATTCGAGCAGTACTTC; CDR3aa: CASGQGLFEQYF
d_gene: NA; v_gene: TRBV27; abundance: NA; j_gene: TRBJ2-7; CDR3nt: TGTGCCAGCAGCCCAATGGGGAGCTCCTACGAGCAGTACTTC; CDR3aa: CASSPMGSSYEQYF
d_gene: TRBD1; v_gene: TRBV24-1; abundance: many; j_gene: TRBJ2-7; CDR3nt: TGTGCCACCAGTGACCCGGGACAGTCCTACGAGCAGTACTTC; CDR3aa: CATSDPGQSYEQYF
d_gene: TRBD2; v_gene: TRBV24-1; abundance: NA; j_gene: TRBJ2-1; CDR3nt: TGTGCCACCAGTGACACTCTAGCGGGAGCCTCCCATGAGCAGTTCTTC; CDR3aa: CATSDTLAGASHEQFF
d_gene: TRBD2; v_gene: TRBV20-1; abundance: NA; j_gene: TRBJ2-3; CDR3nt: TGCAGTGCGGGTGGTCAGCGGGGGAGCTATTCGGATACGCAGTATTTT; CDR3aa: CSAGGQRGSYSDTQYF
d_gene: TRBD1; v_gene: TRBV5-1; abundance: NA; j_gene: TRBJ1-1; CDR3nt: TGCGCCAGCAGCTTGGAGGCAGGGGGACGTGCTGGGACTGAAGCTTTCTTT; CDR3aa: CASSLEAGGRAGTEAFF
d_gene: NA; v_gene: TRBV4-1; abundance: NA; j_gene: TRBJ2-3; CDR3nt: TGCGCCAGCAGCCCAAGAGCGAGAGATACGCAGTATTTT; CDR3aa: CASSPRARDTQYF